The 2 T cell receptor beta chains reported below all come from one sample, sequenced in a study of T cells in Graves' hyperthyroidism and ophthalmopathy. From RNA transcripts, TCR beta CDR3 regions were amplified. A first-round RT-PCR of the TCR CDR3 used the HTBI primer set. TCRdb processed the multiplex PCR reads anew with MiXCR; each CDR3 protein has one entry. This table has 300,000 to 400,000 distinct CDR3 sequences, roughly 13% appearing once. Sequenced sample: blood. These receptors all come from a woman in her late teens or twenties with Graves' hyperthyroidism.

This clonotype was seen many times. V is TRBV10-3 and J is TRBJ2-1; D is perhaps TRBD2 (5 bases). V lost 0 bases, J lost 7 bases, and 13 bases lay in between. The germline gives CDR1 ENHRY, CDR2 SYGVKD. The CDR3 runs 15 residues. DNA for the CDR3: TGTGCCATCAGTGAGTCAGGGAGACAACGTAATGAGCAGTTCTTC. This codes for CAISESGRQRNEQFF.

This clonotype came up many times. The chain couples TRBV2 to TRBJ2-7; D remains unclear. Germline loops: CDR1 SNHLY, CDR2 FYNNEI. With 6 bases removed from V and 4 bases from J, the gap between germline ends came to 10 bases. The CDR3 contains 12 residues. CDR3 DNA sequence: TGTGCCAGCAGCCAGGACGAATACGAGCAGTACTTC. It specifies CASSQDEYEQYF.